What follows are 21 T cell receptor beta chains derived from one specimen sequenced in a study of siplizumab effects on memory and regulatory T cells. Produced via immunoSEQ multiplex PCR; TCRdb's table is partial and in-frame only. The sample consists of 50,000 or so clones, approximately 95% of them appearing once. The sample consisted of CD8+ T cells sorted from blood. Receptors originate from a human donor in good health.

The chain couples TRBV7-2 to TRBJ2-2, with D unclear. V dropped 7 bases and J dropped 6 bases, with 18 bases sitting between them. The germline V gene encodes CDR1 SGHTA and CDR2 FQGNSA. The CDR3 is 15 amino acids. The CDR3 coding sequence is TGTGCCAGCACCCTAGGGCAACTGCTGGCCGGGGAGCTGTTTTTT. As protein: CASTLGQLLAGELFF.

The chain joins TRBV7-2 to TRBJ2-7; TRBD1 aligns across 10 bases. CDR1 and CDR2 from the germline V gene are SGHTA and FQGNSA. The CDR3 is made up of 15 amino acids. The V gene end was trimmed by 5 bases and the J gene end by 4 bases; junction bases not matched to a gene: 8. CDR3 in amino acids: CASSPPGDRGYEQYF. CDR3 bases: TGTGCCAGCAGCCCCCCGGGGGACAGGGGATACGAGCAGTACTTC.

V gene TRBV30 combines with J gene TRBJ2-1; no definite D call. Trimming took off 7 bases at V and 7 bases at J, with 17 bases between the two ends. Germline V gene data show CDR1 as GTSNPN and CDR2 as SVGIG (reference sequence). The CDR3 sequence is 13 residues long. The CDR3 is CAYWGTSWNEQFF. DNA of the CDR3: TGTGCCTACTGGGGAACCTCTTGGAATGAGCAGTTCTTC.

The V call is TRBV27, the J call TRBJ2-1; D remains ambiguous. In germline, CDR1 is MNHEY, CDR2 SMNVEV (reference sequence). V lost 3 bases to trimming and J lost 4 bases, with 10 bases between them. The CDR3 contains 14 residues. The CDR3: CASSLAPSYNEQFF. DNA for the CDR3: TGTGCCAGCAGTTTGGCCCCGTCATACAATGAGCAGTTCTTC.

This clone was detected once. The chain recombines TRBV4-1 with TRBJ2-2; the D is unclear. Between the trimmed V and J ends, which lost 3 bases and 10 bases, there was a span of 9 bases. Germline V CDR1 and CDR2: MGHRA, YSYEKL. The CDR3 consists of 12 residues. This CDR3 is CASSHLESELFF. Written as DNA, the CDR3 is TGCGCCAGCAGCCACCTAGAATCGGAGCTGTTTTTT.

This rearrangement joins TRBV9 to TRBJ2-3, with D tentatively TRBD2 (6 bases). This CDR3 spans 14 amino acids. CDR1 SGDLS and CDR2 YYNGEE come from the germline V gene. V was trimmed by 2 bases and J by 0 bases, leaving 7 bases between them. The CDR3 loop reads CASSVGGSTDTQYF. The CDR3 DNA follows: TGTGCCAGCAGCGTCGGGGGTAGCACAGATACGCAGTATTTT.

The chain links TRBV6-6 to TRBJ2-7; D call uncertain. The CDR3 runs to 13 residues. Germline V gives CDR1 MNHNY, CDR2 SVGAGI (reference sequence). With 2 bases removed from V and 1 base from J, the gap between germline ends came to 6 bases. The CDR3 nucleotides read TGTGCCAGCAGTTACACCTTGTCCTACGAGCAGTACTTC. This codes for CASSYTLSYEQYF.

The V call is TRBV7-3, the J call TRBJ2-1; D call uncertain. The CDR3 extends over 14 amino acids. Germline V gives CDR1 SGHTA, CDR2 FQGTGA. V lost 5 bases, J lost 0 bases, and 8 bases lay in between. CDR3 DNA sequence: TGTGCCAGCAGCCAATATAGCTCCTACAATGAGCAGTTCTTC. It encodes CASSQYSSYNEQFF.

This chain joins TRBV6-1 and TRBJ2-1; D perhaps matches TRBD1 (5 bases). CDR3 length: 14 residues. V gave up 3 bases and J gave up 2 bases, with 8 bases separating them. CDR1 is MNHNS, CDR2 SASEGT, per germline. CDR3 sequence (DNA): TGTGCCAGCAGTGACGAGACAGCCTACAATGAGCAGTTCTTC. Protein product: CASSDETAYNEQFF.

The chain is built from TRBV6-6 and TRBJ2-7; 7 bases match TRBD2. The CDR3 covers 14 residues. Germline CDR1 is MNHNY and CDR2 is SVGAGI (reference sequence). The J segment lost 5 bases and the V segment lost 0 bases, leaving 4 bases of the junction unmatched. CDR3 protein: CASSYSTSRDEQYF. The CDR3 coding sequence is TGTGCCAGCAGTTACTCGACTAGCCGGGACGAGCAGTACTTC.

This clone appeared once. V usage is TRBV30 and J usage is TRBJ2-1; TRBD2 agrees at 9 bases. Losses at the gene ends were 4 bases for V and 6 bases for J; bases not matched to a gene: 16. The CDR3 totals 17 residues. Germline assignment: CDR1 GTSNPN and CDR2 SVGIG (reference sequence). Here the CDR3 reads CAWKGSPLIAGVNEQFF. The CDR3 coding sequence is TGTGCCTGGAAGGGGAGCCCGTTAATAGCGGGGGTCAATGAGCAGTTCTTC.

Of note for this clone: The same CDR3 also results from other DNA sequences found in this sample. The rearrangement uses TRBV27 and TRBJ2-7; TRBD1 matches 7 bases. J was trimmed by 3 bases and V by 0 bases; bases with no gene match: 2. The CDR3 covers 14 residues. The germline V gene has CDR1 MNHEY and CDR2 SMNVEV (reference sequence). This CDR3 is CASSLSPGGYEQYF. As DNA, the CDR3 is TGTGCCAGCAGTTTATCCCCAGGGGGCTACGAGCAGTACTTC.

The rearrangement links TRBV19 to TRBJ2-3, with 10 bases aligning to TRBD2. CDR1 is LNHDA, CDR2 SQIVND, per germline (reference sequence). V shed 4 bases and J 5 bases; nucleotides not matched to a gene: 12. The CDR3 totals 17 residues. CDR3 amino acids: CASSKLAGDSLGDTQYF. DNA of the CDR3: TGTGCCAGTAGTAAGCTAGCGGGAGACAGCCTGGGAGATACGCAGTATTTT.

V is TRBV11-2 and J is TRBJ2-3; 7 bases map to TRBD2. Germline assignment: CDR1 SGHAT and CDR2 FQNNGV. J was trimmed by 0 bases and V by 2 bases; bases with no gene match: 5. This CDR3 region has 16 residues. CDR3 DNA sequence: TGTGCCAGCAGCTTATATCGGGGGGATAGCACAGATACGCAGTATTTT. Amino acids: CASSLYRGDSTDTQYF.

This clone was detected only once. The chain joins TRBV6-1 to TRBJ2-7; D is unclear. V was trimmed by 3 bases and J by 3 bases, leaving 12 bases between them. Looked up from germline, CDR1 is MNHNS and CDR2 is SASEGT. The CDR3 has 14 residues. CDR3 sequence (DNA): TGTGCCAGCAGTGACGGTCCGGCCCGCTACGAGCAGTACTTC. This sequence encodes CASSDGPARYEQYF.

The chain has TRBV7-9 and TRBJ1-1, with TRBD1 matching 8 bases. J was trimmed by 0 bases and V by 5 bases; bases with no gene match: 11. Germline CDR1 SEHNR, CDR2 FQNEAQ (reference sequence). The CDR3 length is 17 residues. The CDR3 region has the DNA TGTGCCAGCAGCCTTGGACAGGGAGGGTTTATGAACACTGAAGCTTTCTTT. Its translation: CASSLGQGGFMNTEAFF.

The V call is TRBV29-1, the J call TRBJ2-2; possibly TRBD2 for D (7 bases). The CDR3 extends over 14 amino acids. The V gene's germline CDR1 is SQVTM and CDR2 ANQGSEA. With 3 bases removed from V and 5 bases from J, the gap between germline ends came to 13 bases. The CDR3 protein is CSVDVAGATGELFF. CDR3 DNA sequence: TGCAGCGTTGATGTGGCGGGGGCTACCGGGGAGCTGTTTTTT.

This clone appeared a single time. One end of the junction varies from germline; a read error may be responsible. This rearrangement joins TRBV7-9 to TRBJ1-1; tentatively, D is TRBD1 (6 bases). CDR1 and CDR2 (germline): SEHNR, FQNEAQ (reference sequence). This CDR3 region has 14 residues. The CDR3 protein is CASRFGGSGTEAFF. As DNA, the CDR3 is TGTGCCAGCCGCTTCGGGGGCTCGGGCACTGAAGCTTTCTTT.

V and J are TRBV6-1 and TRBJ2-7, with TRBD1 matching 7 bases. CDR3 length: 14 residues. With V trimmed by 11 bases and J by 2 bases, 12 bases remained unmatched. The V gene's germline CDR1 is MNHNS and CDR2 SASEGT. The CDR3 region is CAGLGTEPPYEQYF. Here the CDR3 DNA reads TGTGCCGGGCTTGGGACAGAACCCCCCTACGAGCAGTACTTC.

This sequence joins TRBV4-2 and TRBJ2-7; 8 bases match TRBD2. V lost 4 bases to trimming and J lost 1 base; unmatched junction nucleotides: 6. Germline values: CDR1 LGHNA, CDR2 YNFKEQ. The CDR3 sequence is 15 residues long. The CDR3 region is CASSPSLAESYEQYF. CDR3 DNA: TGTGCCAGCAGCCCGTCACTAGCGGAGTCCTACGAGCAGTACTTC.

This clone was observed a single time. The V gene is TRBV5-6, the J gene TRBJ2-2; 8 bases are shared with TRBD1. Germline CDR1 SGHDT, CDR2 YYEEEE. The CDR3 sequence is 15 residues long. Trimming removed 5 bases from V and 3 bases from J; junction bases left unmatched: 6. CDR3 nucleotide sequence: TGTGCCAGCAGTTTCGGACAGGGATACACCGGGGAGCTGTTTTTT. This translates into CASSFGQGYTGELFF.